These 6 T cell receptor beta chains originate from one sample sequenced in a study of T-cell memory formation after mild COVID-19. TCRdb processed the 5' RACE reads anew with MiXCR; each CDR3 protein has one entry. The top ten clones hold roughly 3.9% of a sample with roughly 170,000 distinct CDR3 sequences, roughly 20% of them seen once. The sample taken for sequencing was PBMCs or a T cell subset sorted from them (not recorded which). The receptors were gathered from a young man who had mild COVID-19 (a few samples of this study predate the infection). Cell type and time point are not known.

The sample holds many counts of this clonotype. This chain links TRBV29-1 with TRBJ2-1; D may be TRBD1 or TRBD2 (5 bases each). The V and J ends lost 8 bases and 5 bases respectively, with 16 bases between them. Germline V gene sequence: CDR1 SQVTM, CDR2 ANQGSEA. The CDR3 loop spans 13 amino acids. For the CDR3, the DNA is TGCAGCTCCGGGGCACACAGCCACAATGAGCAGTTCTTC. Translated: CSSGAHSHNEQFF.

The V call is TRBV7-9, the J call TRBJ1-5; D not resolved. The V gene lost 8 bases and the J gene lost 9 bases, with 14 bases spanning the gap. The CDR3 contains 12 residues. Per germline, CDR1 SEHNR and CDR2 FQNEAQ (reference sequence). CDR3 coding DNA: TGTGCCAGCCAGAGGCCTCCGGGGCCCCAGCATTTT. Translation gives CASQRPPGPQHF.

The CDR3 DNA sequence: TGCGCCAGCAGCTCGGACCCTACCTCCTACGAGCAGTACTTC. This sequence encodes CASSSDPTSYEQYF. The chain is built from TRBV5-1 and TRBJ2-7; no clear D. V was trimmed by 3 bases and J by 0 bases, leaving 10 bases between them. CDR1 is SGHRS, CDR2 YFSETQ, per germline. CDR3 length: 14 residues.

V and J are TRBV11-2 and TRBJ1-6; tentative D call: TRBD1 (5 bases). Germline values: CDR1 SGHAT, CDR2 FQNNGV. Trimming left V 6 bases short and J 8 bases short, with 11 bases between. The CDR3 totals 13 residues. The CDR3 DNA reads TGTGCCAGCAGTACCGGGACGGATTCACCCCTCCACTTT. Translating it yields CASSTGTDSPLHF.

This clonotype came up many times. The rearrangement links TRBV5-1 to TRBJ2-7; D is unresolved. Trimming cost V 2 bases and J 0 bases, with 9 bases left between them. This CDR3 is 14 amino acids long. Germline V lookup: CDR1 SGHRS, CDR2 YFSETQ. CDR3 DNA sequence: TGCGCCAGCAGCTTCGACAAAACCTCCTACGAGCAGTACTTC. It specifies CASSFDKTSYEQYF.

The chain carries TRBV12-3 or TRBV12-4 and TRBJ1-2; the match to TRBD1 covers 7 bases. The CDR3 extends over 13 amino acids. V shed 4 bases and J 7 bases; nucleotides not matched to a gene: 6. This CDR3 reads CASSSGQAGGYTF. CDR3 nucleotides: TGTGCCAGCAGTTCTGGACAGGCAGGTGGCTACACCTTC.